Reported below is one T cell receptor beta chain. Antigen specificity is unknown. The data originate from a study of regulatory T cells in long-lasting Graves disease. Findings and limits, study-wide: TRBV28, TRBJ1-2 and TRBJ2-5 were favored in persistent disease.

Relying on iRepertoire HTBI primers and Arm-PCR of CDR3 regions, the team built TCR beta libraries. TCRdb itself ran the multiplex PCR reads through MiXCR, one entry per CDR3 protein. This table holds 300,000 to 400,000 distinct CDR3 sequences, around 19% found once. Germline CDR1 and CDR2: SGHRS and YFSETQ. This CDR3 contains 15 residues. The germline V and J ends were trimmed by 0 bases and 2 bases, with 11 bases remaining between them. The time point denotes: persistent/refractory GD, antithyroid drugs over 5 years with positive TRAb. From PBMCs, RNA was extracted and then used to make the TCR library. Patients with Graves' disease were diagnosed by American Thyroid Association guidelines.

This chain connects TRBV5-1 to TRBJ2-5; D unresolved. This receptor was taken from a female donor with Graves disease. The starting material was peripheral blood mononuclear cells (PBMCs), obtained when the disease was refractory, from a patient treated with antithyroid drugs. As DNA, the CDR3 is TGCGCCAGCAGCTTGGACGGGTATGGACAAGAGACCCAGTACTTC. This gives the protein CASSLDGYGQETQYF.